This entry concerns a single TCR beta chain. Survey-level immunoSEQ v3.0 assays were run. The assay was immunoSEQ multiplex PCR, and TCRdb's table has in-frame clones only and misses some. This table holds about 26,000 clones, around 85% found once. The data originate from a study of long-term antiretroviral therapy in people with HIV. The CDR3 is made up of 15 amino acids. Germline V lookup: CDR1 SGHTA, CDR2 FQGTGA. Trimming removed 3 bases at V and 5 bases at J, with 14 bases between. The source is a man aged 35-49 years with HIV. Sequenced here: unsorted PBMCs, sampled roughly 4.9 years after starting antiretroviral therapy. This sequence joins TRBV7-3 and TRBJ2-1, with a tentative D call TRBD1 (7 bases). Written as DNA, the CDR3 is TGTGCCAGCAGCTTCGGCGGGACAGCCCACAATGAGCAGTTCTTC. Amino acids: CASSFGGTAHNEQFF.